This TCR beta chain was retrieved from a study of blood T cell repertoires in COVID-19. Turning to the study itself: Spain, Italy and the United States supplied samples that represented acute and convalescent COVID-19.

This CDR3 is 16 amino acids long. The ends lost 5 bases at V and 7 bases at J; junction bases unmatched: 10. From germline, CDR1 is MNHEY and CDR2 SMNVEV (reference sequence). In the original processing: Amplification with reference gene primers provided the estimates of nucleated cell counts. Assay used: immunoSEQ multiplex PCR; TCRdb lists only in-frame clones, some missing. V, J and clone size derive from that table, while D and trimming were established from the DNA sequence. In the table there are 110,000 or so clones, 86% of which are singletons. The origin of this receptor is a man in his sixties or seventies who had recovered from COVID-19. The chain combines TRBV27 with TRBJ1-6, with 8 bases fitting TRBD1. Specimen: peripheral blood. CDR3 loop: CASSKQTGVLNSPLHF. The CDR3 coding sequence is TGTGCCAGCAGTAAACAGACAGGGGTTTTAAATTCACCCCTCCACTTT.